Listed here is a single T cell receptor (beta chain). The record originates from a study of early T cells in non-severe SARS-CoV-2 infection. Each CDR3 protein is one row after TCRdb ran MiXCR on the 5' RACE reads. The table has 70,000 or so distinct CDR3 sequences, approximately 4.6% seen once. This CDR3 spans 14 amino acids. From germline, CDR1 is MRHNA and CDR2 SNTAGT. J lost 4 bases, V lost 3 bases, and 2 bases had no gene match. The specimen comprised whole blood, sampled at baseline. This chain links TRBV6-4 with TRBJ2-3; 9 nucleotides match TRBD2. The source of this sequence is an adult who was a healthcare worker with PCR-confirmed SARS-CoV-2 infection or an uninfected control (not recorded which). The donor label of this sample is uncertain. The CDR3 nucleotides read TGTGCCAGCAGTGAGGCTAGCGGGGCAGATACGCAGTATTTT. Its protein product is CASSEASGADTQYF.